This TCR beta chain came from a study of metastatic and nonmetastatic thyroid tumors. Study information: Repertoire data that came from the blood and tumor or nodule tissue of malignant and benign thyroid patients were compared.

This clone was counted a few times. Its antigen is not identified. V lost 5 bases, J lost 4 bases, and 6 bases stayed unmatched. The CDR3 has 16 residues. Germline V gives CDR1 SGHNT, CDR2 YENEEA. All patients reached thyroid surgery having received no treatment beforehand. Per the original data handling: For papillary thyroid cancer, a distant-metastasis classifier was constructed from CDR3 differences observed across clinicopathological groups. MiXCR reprocessed the PCR reads for TCRdb. The V and J calls shown here were made by TCRdb, not taken from the authors' results. The table records about 16,000 clones, about 25% of them present only once. Notes on the study in general: Malignant thyroid tumors reportedly exceeded benign nodules significantly in TCR beta diversity, with the difference appearing in blood and tumor.

Sequences were obtained from adjacent normal tissue. This clonotype was obtained from a female donor with papillary thyroid cancer or a benign thyroid nodule (not recorded which). Some clones in this sample may be carry-over from other donors' samples. V gene TRBV11-3 combines with J gene TRBJ2-7, with 15 bases aligning to TRBD2. CDR3 coding DNA: TGTGCCAGCAGCCGCGGACTAGCGGGAGGGATGTACGAGCAGTACTTC. Translation gives CASSRGLAGGMYEQYF. Full variable domain (outside the CDR3, taken from reference TRBV11-3 and TRBJ2-7): EAGVVQSPRYKIIEKKQPVAFWCNPISGHNTLYWYLQNLGQGPELLIRYENEEAVDDSQLPKDRFSAERLKGVDSTLKIQPAELGDSAVYLCASSRGLAGGMYEQYFGPGTRLTVT.